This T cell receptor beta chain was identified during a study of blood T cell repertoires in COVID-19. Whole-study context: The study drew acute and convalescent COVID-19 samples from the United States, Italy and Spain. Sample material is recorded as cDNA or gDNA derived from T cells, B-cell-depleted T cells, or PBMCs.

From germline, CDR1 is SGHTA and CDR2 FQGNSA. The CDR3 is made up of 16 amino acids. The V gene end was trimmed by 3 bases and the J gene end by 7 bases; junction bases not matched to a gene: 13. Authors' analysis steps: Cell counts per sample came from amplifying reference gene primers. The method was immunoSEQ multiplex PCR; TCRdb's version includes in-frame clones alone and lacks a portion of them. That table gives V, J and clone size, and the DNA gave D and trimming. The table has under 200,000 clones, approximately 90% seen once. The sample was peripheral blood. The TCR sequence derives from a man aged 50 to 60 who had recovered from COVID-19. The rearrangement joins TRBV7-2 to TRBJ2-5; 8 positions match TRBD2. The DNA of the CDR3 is TGTGCCAGCAGCTTTGGAGTAGCGGGACCCTCAGGGACCCAGTACTTC. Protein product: CASSFGVAGPSGTQYF.